The 5 T cell receptor beta chains below come from one sample, sequenced in a study of T-cell memory formation after mild COVID-19. TCRdb ran MiXCR on the 5' RACE reads and lists one entry per CDR3 protein. The table shows around 49,000 distinct CDR3 sequences, with 27% occurring only once. The sequencing sample was made of PBMCs or a T cell subset sorted from them (not recorded which). The receptors were sampled from a man between 18 and 29 years old who had mild COVID-19 (a few samples of this study predate the infection). Cell type and time point are not known.

The V and J genes are TRBV24-1 and TRBJ1-5; D gene ambiguous. CDR1 is KGHDR, CDR2 SFDVKD, per germline. V was clipped by 8 bases and J by 8 bases, with 18 bases between them. CDR3 size: 14 residues. CDR3 in amino acids: CATNMVPHGEPQHF. CDR3 coding DNA: TGTGCCACCAACATGGTGCCACACGGGGAGCCCCAGCATTTT.

This clonotype has more than one count but fewer than ten. One end of the junction varies from germline; a read error may be responsible. V usage is TRBV7-7 and J usage is TRBJ2-2; D uncertain. The germline CDR1 and CDR2 sequences are SSHAT and FNYEAQ (reference sequence). The CDR3 is 11 residues long. The CDR3 spells CASTSSGELFF. The CDR3 DNA is TGTGCTAGCACCTCGTCCGGGGAGCTGTTTTTT.

The CDR3 region has the DNA TGTGCCTGGAGTCCAGACTTGCAAGAGACCCAGTACTTC. This encodes CAWSPDLQETQYF. The chain is built from TRBV30 and TRBJ2-5, with no clear D. The CDR3 covers 13 residues. The germline V and J ends were trimmed by 2 bases and 2 bases, with 9 bases remaining between them. Per the germline V gene, CDR1 is GTSNPN and CDR2 is SVGIG (reference sequence).

This clonotype was counted a few times. The rearrangement uses TRBV4-3 and TRBJ2-2, with D uncertain. Germline CDR1 reads LGHNA; CDR2 reads YSLEER. V dropped 4 bases and J dropped 6 bases, with 15 bases sitting between them. This CDR3 contains 15 residues. CDR3 region: CASSPRPVQSGELFF. In DNA, the CDR3 is TGCGCCAGCAGCCCACGACCAGTACAGTCCGGGGAGCTGTTTTTT.

This sequence joins TRBV10-3 and TRBJ2-1, with D unresolved. V lost 6 bases, J lost 7 bases, and 19 bases lay in between. Germline V gene sequence: CDR1 ENHRY, CDR2 SYGVKD. There are 15 residues in the CDR3. As DNA, the CDR3 is TGTGCCATCAGCGAACAACCTAAATTAGGGAATGAGCAGTTCTTC. This codes for CAISEQPKLGNEQFF.